This entry lists 31 T cell receptor beta chains sequenced from one sample in a study of cytomegalovirus exposure and HLA in healthy donors (dated by TCRdb to between 2016 and 2019). The library was produced with the immunoSEQ multiplex PCR assay. For the multiplex PCR, a mixture combining 60 forward primers for TCR Vbeta segments and 13 reverse primers for TCR Jbeta segments was used. This is the immuneACCESS table as TCRdb keeps it, with only in-frame sequences that have V and J called. A part of the clones is gone; compared with another copy, unresolved V genes explain less than half, and the rest is unexplained. The sample table holds some 140,000 clones, of which roughly three quarters were seen once. The ten top clones hold 2.5% to 3.5% of the sample. Sample: PBMCs. The receptors stem from a female donor in good health and CMV-seronegative.

As concerns this clone: At one of its ends the junction is not consistent with the germline gene, which may arise from a read error. The V and J genes are TRBV4-1 and TRBJ1-2; 8 bases are shared with TRBD1. This CDR3 contains 14 residues. Germline V gene data show CDR1 as MGHRA and CDR2 as YSYEKL. Written as DNA, the CDR3 is TGCGCCAGCGGCCAACCGGGACAGGCGCGAGGCTACACCTTC. Translated: CASGQPGQARGYTF.

The chain carries TRBV4-3 and TRBJ1-5, with D perhaps TRBD1 (5 bases). This CDR3 contains 14 residues. The ends were cut back, 1 base at V and 7 bases at J, with 11 bases in the middle. From germline, CDR1 is LGHNA and CDR2 YSLEER. The CDR3, as DNA: TGCGCCAGCAGCCAAGTGGGGGGATACCAGCCCCAGCATTTT. Protein: CASSQVGGYQPQHF.

The chain is built from TRBV15 and TRBJ2-6; TRBD1 might be the D (6 bases). The ends were cut back, 5 bases at V and 0 bases at J, with 20 bases in the middle. CDR1 LNHNV and CDR2 YYDKDF come from the germline V gene (reference sequence). This CDR3 is 19 amino acids long. This chain's CDR3 is CATSGKTGELFSGANVLTF. CDR3 DNA sequence: TGTGCCACCAGCGGGAAGACAGGTGAATTATTCTCTGGGGCCAACGTCCTGACTTTC.

This rearrangement joins TRBV10-3 to TRBJ1-1; D not certain. V lost 6 bases and J 4 bases, leaving 12 bases between the germline ends. Germline loops: CDR1 ENHRY, CDR2 SYGVKD. The CDR3 loop spans 13 amino acids. The CDR3, as DNA: TGTGCCATCAGGCAGGCCCTGGGCACTGAAGCTTTCTTT. Its protein is CAIRQALGTEAFF.

The rearrangement uses TRBV12-2 and TRBJ2-1; the table's D gene call, TRBD2, was not cross checked with the DNA. TRBV12-2 is a pseudogene segment. This CDR3 has 15 residues. CDR3 loop: CASRSGLAGVNEQFF. DNA for the CDR3: TGTGCAAGTCGCTCGGGACTAGCGGGGGTAAATGAGCAGTTCTTC.

The chain uses TRBV27 and TRBJ2-2, with 7 bases identical to TRBD1. V shed 8 bases and J 6 bases; nucleotides not matched to a gene: 9. Germline assignment: CDR1 MNHEY and CDR2 SMNVEV (reference sequence). This CDR3 spans 14 amino acids. CDR3 in DNA: TGTGCCAGCCGGGGACAGAGGTACGCCGGGGAGCTGTTTTTT. Protein: CASRGQRYAGELFF.

The CDR3 bases are TGTGCCAGCAGTGGGGACAGGGGTTACACTGAAGCTTTCTTT. Its protein is CASSGDRGYTEAFF. V is TRBV28 and J is TRBJ1-1; 10 nucleotides line up with TRBD1. The germline CDR1 and CDR2 sequences are MDHEN and SYDVKM. V shed 5 bases and J 3 bases; nucleotides not matched to a gene: 3. The CDR3 consists of 14 residues. The full variable domain, with the rest looked up from reference TRBV28 and TRBJ1-1, is DVKVTQSSRYLVKRTGEKVFLECVQDMDHENMFWYRQDPGLGLRLIYFSYDVKMKEKGDIPEGYSVSREKKERFSLILESASTNQTSMYLCASSGDRGYTEAFFGQGTRLTVV.

The rearrangement links TRBV10-3 to TRBJ1-5, with D possibly matching TRBD1 (5 bases). With 0 bases removed from V and 5 bases from J, the gap between germline ends came to 11 bases. Germline values: CDR1 ENHRY, CDR2 SYGVKD. The CDR3 covers 15 residues. The CDR3 reads CAISESSQGHQPQHF. Here the CDR3 DNA reads TGTGCCATCAGTGAGTCCTCGCAGGGCCATCAGCCCCAGCATTTT.

V and J are TRBV5-1 and TRBJ2-3; TRBD2 matches at 9 bases. V lost 10 bases to trimming and J lost 3 bases; unmatched junction nucleotides: 6. The CDR3 is 13 amino acids. Per germline, CDR1 SGHRS and CDR2 YFSETQ. CDR3 protein: CAARGGVTDTQYF. The CDR3 DNA reads as TGCGCCGCGCGGGGGGGCGTAACAGATACGCAGTATTTT. The full variable domain, with the rest looked up from reference TRBV5-1 and TRBJ2-3, is KAGVTQTPRYLIKTRGQQVTLSCSPISGHRSVSWYQQTPGQGLQFLFEYFSETQRNKGNFPGRFSGRQFSNSRSEMNVSTLELGDSALYLCAARGGVTDTQYFGPGTRLTVL.

The CDR3 region is CASSPLGTGGAETQYF. The CDR3 DNA sequence: TGTGCCAGCTCACCACTGGGGACAGGGGGCGCCGAGACCCAGTACTTC. The chain employs TRBV18 and TRBJ2-5; TRBD1 matches 12 bases. The CDR3 length is 16 residues. CDR1 and CDR2 from the germline V gene are KGHSH and LQKENI. The V and J ends lost 1 base and 5 bases, in that order; junction bases with no gene match: 5.

V usage is TRBV5-6 and J usage is TRBJ1-2; D not certain. This CDR3 has 14 amino acids. V lost 6 bases, J lost 0 bases, and 12 bases lay in between. CDR1 is SGHDT and CDR2 is YYEEEE in the germline V gene. The CDR3 protein is CASIPRSSNYGYTF. The CDR3 DNA reads TGTGCCAGCATTCCTAGAAGTTCTAACTATGGCTACACCTTC.

This chain links TRBV9 with TRBJ2-1; 8 nucleotides line up with TRBD2. Germline values: CDR1 SGDLS, CDR2 YYNGEE. V shed 3 bases and J 10 bases; nucleotides not matched to a gene: 12. This CDR3 has 15 residues. The CDR3 loop reads CASSGAGAGVVEQFF. In nucleotides, the CDR3 is TGTGCCAGCAGCGGGGCCGGAGCGGGAGTTGTGGAGCAGTTCTTC.

This sequence joins TRBV28 and TRBJ1-5; no clear D gene. The CDR3 loop spans 14 amino acids. Trimming pared 3 bases from V and 0 bases from J, leaving 6 bases between. The germline V gene has CDR1 MDHEN and CDR2 SYDVKM. This CDR3 is CASSFTVSNQPQHF. CDR3 nucleotide sequence: TGTGCCAGCAGTTTTACAGTTAGCAATCAGCCCCAGCATTTT.

The sample holds one count of this clone. This sequence joins TRBV6-1 and TRBJ2-2; 10 bases align to TRBD1. The CDR3 is made up of 15 amino acids. CDR1 is MNHNS and CDR2 is SASEGT in the germline V gene. J was trimmed by 5 bases and V by 10 bases; bases with no gene match: 10. CDR3 sequence (DNA): TGTGCCACCTGTTCCGGGACAGGGGTTACCGGGGAGCTGTTTTTT. Residues: CATCSGTGVTGELFF.

V usage is TRBV7-2 and J usage is TRBJ2-7; D might be TRBD1 (7 bases). The length of the CDR3 is 16 residues. V lost 4 bases and J lost 2, with 18 bases in between. Germline V CDR1 and CDR2: SGHTA, FQGNSA. In nucleotides, the CDR3 is TGTGCCAGCAGCTCTCAGGGGGGTGGCTACACCTACGAGCAGTACTTC. As protein: CASSSQGGGYTYEQYF.

This clone was seen a few times. V is TRBV30 and J is TRBJ1-1, with a tentative D call TRBD1 (6 bases). CDR3 length equals 13 residues. Looked up from germline, CDR1 is GTSNPN and CDR2 is SVGIG (reference sequence). Deletions cut 4 bases from V and 2 bases from J, with 11 bases between. The CDR3 DNA sequence: TGTGCCTGGACCAAGGACAGCAACACTGAAGCTTTCTTT. Translating gives CAWTKDSNTEAFF.

The chain joins TRBV6-5 to TRBJ2-3; TRBD2 is a possible D gene (5 bases). The CDR3 loop spans 13 amino acids. CDR1 MNHEY and CDR2 SVGAGI come from the germline V gene. Trimming took 2 bases from V and 6 from J, leaving 9 bases between them. This CDR3 is CASSYKRGDTQYF. The CDR3 DNA is TGTGCCAGCAGTTACAAAAGAGGGGATACGCAGTATTTT.

The chain couples TRBV29-1 to TRBJ2-1; 7 bases match TRBD2. From germline, CDR1 is SQVTM and CDR2 ANQGSEA. Trimming cost V 3 bases and J 4 bases; bases outside gene matches: 12. This CDR3 is 16 amino acids long. This CDR3 reads CSVEGGSAGVYNEQFF. The CDR3 DNA sequence: TGCAGCGTTGAGGGCGGGTCGGCGGGAGTATACAATGAGCAGTTCTTC.

Only a few counts were recorded for this clone. The V call is TRBV7-2, the J call TRBJ1-2; D call uncertain. This CDR3 spans 13 amino acids. V was trimmed by 5 bases and J by 4 bases, leaving 11 bases between them. CDR1 SGHTA and CDR2 FQGNSA come from the germline V gene. The CDR3: CASSPRGFYGYTF. The CDR3 DNA is TGTGCCAGCAGCCCCCGCGGATTCTATGGCTACACCTTC.

The V call is TRBV27, the J call TRBJ1-4, with D tentatively TRBD1 (5 bases). CDR1 MNHEY and CDR2 SMNVEV come from the germline V gene (reference sequence). V lost 5 bases and J lost 7, with 20 bases in between. The CDR3 runs 16 residues. In DNA, the CDR3 is TGTGCCAGCAGTCACCCCCGAACGGGGGGAGTTGAAAAACTGTTTTTT. It codes for CASSHPRTGGVEKLFF.

The sample holds one count of this clone. The chain couples TRBV27 to TRBJ2-7; weak D call: TRBD1 (5 bases). Looked up from germline, CDR1 is MNHEY and CDR2 is SMNVEV (reference sequence). V gave up 6 bases and J gave up 6 bases, with 21 bases separating them. The CDR3 is 15 residues long. The chain's CDR3 is CASSLGARPQGEQYF. The CDR3 DNA is TGTGCCAGCAGCTTAGGTGCCAGGCCCCAGGGCGAGCAGTACTTC.

This clone was seen a single time. The rearrangement joins TRBV11-2 to TRBJ1-2; 8 bases line up with TRBD1. V gave up 3 bases and J gave up 8 bases; unmatched junction bases: 8. The CDR3 spans 14 residues. Per germline, CDR1 SGHAT and CDR2 FQNNGV. The CDR3 here is CASSFAGQVGGYTF. CDR3 DNA sequence: TGTGCCAGCAGCTTTGCGGGACAGGTTGGGGGCTACACCTTC.

V usage is TRBV19 and J usage is TRBJ1-1; D is possibly TRBD1 (5 bases). The germline gives CDR1 LNHDA, CDR2 SQIVND (reference sequence). The CDR3 contains 13 residues. The ends were cut back, 3 bases at V and 8 bases at J, with 13 bases in the middle. The CDR3 loop is CASSMGQSDEAFF. DNA of the CDR3: TGTGCCAGTAGTATGGGGCAGTCAGACGAAGCTTTCTTT. Filled out from reference TRBV19 and TRBJ1-1, the complete variable domain reads DGGITQSPKYLFRKEGQNVTLSCEQNLNHDAMYWYRQDPGQGLRLIYYSQIVNDFQKGDIAEGYSVSREKKESFPLTVTSAQKNPTAFYLCASSMGQSDEAFFGQGTRLTVV.

The V gene is TRBV11-2, the J gene TRBJ1-1, with D tentatively TRBD1 (5 bases). Trimming took off 1 base at V and 3 bases at J, with 21 bases between the two ends. Germline assignment: CDR1 SGHAT and CDR2 FQNNGV. The CDR3 has 18 amino acids. CDR3 sequence reads: CASSLGMVGAFGDTEAFF. In nucleotides, the CDR3 is TGTGCCAGCAGCTTAGGGATGGTTGGGGCCTTTGGGGACACTGAAGCTTTCTTT. Full variable domain (outside the CDR3, taken from reference TRBV11-2 and TRBJ1-1): EAGVAQSPRYKIIEKRQSVAFWCNPISGHATLYWYQQILGQGPKLLIQFQNNGVVDDSQLPKDRFSAERLKGVDSTLKIQPAKLEDSAVYLCASSLGMVGAFGDTEAFFGQGTRLTVV.

This chain links TRBV20-1 with TRBJ2-7; D is ambiguous. Trimming left V 0 bases short and J 6 bases short, with 6 bases between. CDR3 size: 11 residues. Germline V gene lookup returns CDR1 DFQATT and CDR2 SNEGSKA (reference sequence). CDR3 sequence: CSARDESEQYF. The CDR3 DNA follows: TGCAGTGCTAGAGATGAGAGCGAGCAGTACTTC.

The chain has TRBV7-8 and TRBJ2-1; 8 bases map to TRBD2. Germline V gene lookup returns CDR1 SGHVS and CDR2 FQNEAQ. V shed 1 base, J shed 5 bases, and the junction held 4 bases outside the gene matches. The length of the CDR3 is 15 residues. CDR3: CASSLDLAGNNEQFF. In DNA, the CDR3 is TGTGCCAGCAGCTTAGACCTAGCGGGCAACAATGAGCAGTTCTTC.

The chain uses TRBV5-1 and TRBJ2-2; possible D gene TRBD2, 5 bases. The CDR3 runs 17 residues. The V gene lost 4 bases and the J gene lost 6 bases, with 22 bases spanning the gap. Germline V gives CDR1 SGHRS, CDR2 YFSETQ. CDR3 nucleotide sequence: TGCGCCAGCAGCCCTTCGCCCGCCGGGGATGAGGCCGGGGAGCTGTTTTTT. The encoded protein is CASSPSPAGDEAGELFF.

Comment on this clone: A read error may produce the germline difference seen at one junction end. The V gene is TRBV6-6, the J gene TRBJ1-2; D may be TRBD1 (6 bases). The CDR3 runs 16 residues. The germline CDR1 and CDR2 sequences are MNHNY and SVGAGI (reference sequence). CDR3 amino acids: CASSYQGGGDYYRYTF. CDR3 coding DNA: TGTGCCAGCAGTTACCAAGGAGGGGGGGATTACTATCGCTACACCTTC.

On this clone: This CDR3 is also generated by other DNA sequences in the sample. This chain links TRBV19 with TRBJ1-5; no clear D gene. V was clipped by 3 bases and J by 2 bases, with 11 bases between them. CDR3 length equals 15 residues. The germline CDR1 and CDR2 sequences are LNHDA and SQIVND (reference sequence). The CDR3 loop is CASSMGQSRNQPQHF. Here the CDR3 DNA reads TGTGCCAGTAGTATGGGCCAGTCGCGCAATCAGCCCCAGCATTTT.

This clone was found once. The rearrangement joins TRBV27 to TRBJ1-1, with TRBD1 identical over 7 bases. The CDR3 extends over 14 amino acids. Losses at the gene ends were 5 bases for V and 6 bases for J; bases not matched to a gene: 9. The V gene's germline CDR1 is MNHEY and CDR2 SMNVEV (reference sequence). As DNA, the CDR3 is TGTGCCAGCAGTCCCAACGGGCAGGGGGCTGAAGCTTTCTTT. It codes for CASSPNGQGAEAFF.

The chain links TRBV25-1 to TRBJ2-5; 16 nucleotides agree with TRBD2. This CDR3 is 15 amino acids long. V shed 7 bases, J shed 5 bases, and the junction held 4 bases outside the gene matches. Germline values: CDR1 MGHDK, CDR2 SYGVNS. The chain's CDR3 is CASKGLAGGRETQYF. The CDR3 nucleotides read TGTGCCAGCAAGGGACTAGCGGGAGGGCGGGAGACCCAGTACTTC.